Shown below are 22 T cell receptor beta chains from a single sample sequenced in a study of T cells in Graves' hyperthyroidism and ophthalmopathy. The TCR beta CDR3 regions underwent amplification using RNA transcripts as the source. Carried out on the TCR CDR3, a first-round RT-PCR used the HTBI primer set. TCRdb processed the multiplex PCR reads anew with MiXCR; each CDR3 protein has one entry. The sample holds 500,000 to 550,000 distinct CDR3 sequences, just under 20% seen once. What was sequenced was blood. Every receptor here comes from a man aged 40-49 years with Graves' ophthalmopathy.

As concerns this clonotype: This could be a read error, since a much larger clone is one nucleotide away. The gene calls are TRBV11-1 and TRBJ1-1, with D maybe TRBD1 (5 bases). This CDR3 spans 14 amino acids. Germline CDR1 and CDR2: SGHAT and FQDESV (reference sequence). Here the CDR3 DNA reads TGTGCCACCAGCCGGGACTCTGTGAACACTGAAGCTCTCTTT. It translates to CATSRDSVNTEALF.

A few counts support this clonotype. The rearrangement joins TRBV7-9 to TRBJ2-3; 9 bases map to TRBD2. Germline values: CDR1 SEHNR, CDR2 FQNEAQ (reference sequence). With 1 base clipped from V and 5 bases from J, the junction kept 7 bases outside the gene matches. The CDR3 is made up of 16 amino acids. As DNA, the CDR3 is TGTGCCAGCAGCTTAGGAGGCGGGGGGGCCAGAGATACGCAGTATTTT. It codes for CASSLGGGGARDTQYF.

This clonotype was seen many times. The V gene is TRBV3-1, the J gene TRBJ2-3; no clear D gene. CDR1 LGHDT and CDR2 YNNKEL come from the germline V gene (reference sequence). V lost 4 bases to trimming and J lost 6 bases, with 8 bases between them. The CDR3 spans 12 residues. CDR3 sequence: CASSPFDDTQYF. For the CDR3, the DNA is TGTGCCAGCAGCCCCTTCGATGATACGCAGTATTTT.

This clonotype showed up just a few times. The J gene is TRBJ2-2, the V gene TRBV15; 8 bases line up with TRBD1. This CDR3 contains 16 residues. J lost 5 bases, V lost 2 bases, and 7 bases had no gene match. Germline CDR1 LNHNV, CDR2 YYDKDF (reference sequence). The CDR3 loop is CATSRPETGETGELFF. Written as DNA, the CDR3 is TGTGCCACCAGCAGACCCGAGACAGGGGAAACCGGGGAGCTGTTTTTT. Filled out from reference TRBV15 and TRBJ2-2, the complete variable domain reads DAMVIQNPRYQVTQFGKPVTLSCSQTLNHNVMYWYQQKSSQAPKLLFHYYDKDFNNEADTPDNFQSRRPNTSFCFLDIRSPGLGDTAMYLCATSRPETGETGELFFGEGSRLTVL.

This chain links TRBV7-9 with TRBJ2-3; D possibly corresponds to TRBD1 (6 bases). CDR1 SEHNR and CDR2 FQNEAQ come from the germline V gene (reference sequence). The V and J ends lost 8 bases and 0 bases respectively, with 12 bases between them. The CDR3 loop spans 14 amino acids. The CDR3 sequence is CASSHGTSTDTQYF. The CDR3 coding sequence is TGTGCCAGCTCTCACGGGACAAGCACAGATACGCAGTATTTT.

The J gene is TRBJ1-2, the V gene TRBV6-9; 9 positions agree with TRBD1. This CDR3 contains 14 residues. Germline lookup yields CDR1 MNHGY and CDR2 SVAAGI. Trimming cost V 0 bases and J 7 bases; bases outside gene matches: 3. CDR3 nucleotides: TGTGCCAGCAGTTATTCCGGGACAGGGACTGGCTACACCTTC. Its protein product is CASSYSGTGTGYTF.

As concerns this clonotype: A much larger clone lies a single base off, so this may be a read error. The chain has TRBV13 and TRBJ1-2; TRBD1 agrees at 10 bases. V trimming: 5 bases; J trimming: 6 bases; junction bases outside the gene matches: 3. The CDR3 consists of 13 residues. The germline V gene encodes CDR1 PRHDT and CDR2 FYEKMQ (reference sequence). The chain's CDR3 is CASSVGTGDGYTF. The CDR3 DNA is TGTGCCAGCAGCGTTGGGACAGGGGATGGCTACACCTTC.

The chain combines TRBV9 with TRBJ1-2; possible D gene TRBD1, 6 bases. CDR1 is SGDLS, CDR2 YYNGEE, per germline. The CDR3 consists of 15 residues. Between the trimmed V and J ends, which lost 4 bases and 5 bases, there was a span of 18 bases. The CDR3 is CASSSGHGTPYGYTF. The CDR3 DNA reads TGTGCCAGCAGCTCAGGCCACGGGACACCGTATGGCTACACCTTC.

CDR3 nucleotides: TGTGCCAGCAGGTCGTCCGCCCAGGGAACGAATGAGCAGTTCTTC. Its protein is CASRSSAQGTNEQFF. The gene calls are TRBV7-9 and TRBJ2-1, with a weak D call TRBD1 (5 bases). V lost 6 bases and J 7 bases, leaving 19 bases between the germline ends. The CDR3 runs to 15 residues. From germline, CDR1 is SEHNR and CDR2 FQNEAQ (reference sequence).

The chain combines TRBV12-3 or TRBV12-4 with TRBJ2-7, with 10 bases that match TRBD2. This CDR3 is built from 19 residues. Unmatched junction bases numbered 20, after V lost 5 bases and J lost 4 bases. The CDR3 DNA sequence: TGTGCCAGCAGTCCTAACCCCGGGACTAGCGAGACCCCCGGATACGAGCAGTACTTC. This codes for CASSPNPGTSETPGYEQYF.

This chain links TRBV6-1 with TRBJ2-7, with TRBD2 as a possible D gene (7 bases). CDR3 length equals 16 residues. Trimming cost V 6 bases and J 4 bases, with 22 bases left between them. Per germline, CDR1 MNHNS and CDR2 SASEGT. The CDR3 DNA reads TGTGCCAGCAGATTCGGTGGGGGGGGGCTAGGGTACGAGCAGTACTTC. Translated, it gives CASRFGGGGLGYEQYF.

Comment on this clonotype: This may be a read error: a much more frequent sequence differs by one nucleotide. The gene calls are TRBV20-1 and TRBJ1-2; the match to TRBD1 covers 11 bases. The CDR3 has 14 residues. The V segment lost 2 bases and the J segment 4 bases; nucleotides outside the gene matches: 3. Germline CDR1 is DFQATT and CDR2 is SNEGSKA (reference sequence). CDR3 bases: TGCAGTGCTAGAACCGGGACAGGGGGCTATGGCTACACCTTC. Encoded protein: CSARTGTGGYGYTF.

At least ten counts were recorded for this clonotype. The chain couples TRBV10-3 to TRBJ2-7, with TRBD1 matching 10 bases. Germline V gene data show CDR1 as ENHRY and CDR2 as SYGVKD. The V and J ends lost 0 bases and 3 bases, in that order; junction bases with no gene match: 5. There are 16 residues in the CDR3. The DNA for the CDR3 is TGTGCCATCAGTGAGTCGTTGGGGACAGGGGTCTACGAGCAGTACTTC. Translated: CAISESLGTGVYEQYF.

The chain has TRBV7-2 and TRBJ2-7; 8 nucleotides agree with TRBD1. V gave up 0 bases and J gave up 7 bases; unmatched junction bases: 8. Germline V gives CDR1 SGHTA, CDR2 FQGNSA. This CDR3 is built from 15 residues. The CDR3 nucleotides are TGTGCCAGCAGCTTAGCCGGACAGGGAAAGAGAGAGCAGTACTTC. Translation gives CASSLAGQGKREQYF. The whole variable domain, filled in from reference TRBV7-2 and TRBJ2-7, reads GAGVSQSPSNKVTEKGKDVELRCDPISGHTALYWYRQSLGQGLEFLIYFQGNSAPDKSGLPSDRFSAERTGGSVSTLTIQRTQQEDSAVYLCASSLAGQGKREQYFGPGTRLTVT.

This clonotype was recorded many times. The genes are TRBV2 and TRBJ1-2; TRBD1 matches 9 bases. V gave up 6 bases and J gave up 8 bases; unmatched junction bases: 10. The length of the CDR3 is 14 residues. Germline V lookup: CDR1 SNHLY, CDR2 FYNNEI. CDR3 sequence (DNA): TGTGCCAGCAGCATGCCGGGACAGGGTAGAGGCTACACCTTC. This translates into CASSMPGQGRGYTF.

This clonotype was recorded many times. This sequence joins TRBV10-1 and TRBJ2-1, with 10 bases identical to TRBD2. CDR3 size: 16 residues. Germline V gene sequence: CDR1 WNHNN, CDR2 SYGVQD (reference sequence). Germline trimming cut 0 bases from V and 9 bases from J; bases unmatched to any gene: 8. The CDR3 region is CASSESQSGGAAEQFF. The CDR3 bases are TGCGCCAGCAGTGAGTCGCAGAGCGGGGGGGCCGCTGAGCAGTTCTTC.

This sequence joins TRBV20-1 and TRBJ1-2; weak D call: TRBD1 (5 bases). CDR3 length equals 17 residues. Germline V gene sequence: CDR1 DFQATT, CDR2 SNEGSKA (reference sequence). The V end lost 5 bases, the J end lost 0 bases, and 22 bases lay between the germline ends. The CDR3 coding sequence is TGCAGTGCTCACCCCTTATCCGGGGCCCGAGCTAACTATGGCTACACCTTC. Translating gives CSAHPLSGARANYGYTF.

There are a few counts of this clonotype. The chain combines TRBV14 with TRBJ1-2, with D possibly TRBD1 on 6 matching bases. V was pared by 0 bases and J by 7 bases, with 12 bases between. Per germline, CDR1 SGHDN and CDR2 FVKESK. CDR3 size: 14 residues. CDR3: CASSQDLGQRGYTF. The CDR3, as DNA: TGTGCCAGCAGCCAAGACTTGGGACAACGTGGCTACACCTTC.

This clonotype was detected only a few times. The junction shows a germline mismatch at one end, possibly a read error. The rearrangement links TRBV6-1 to TRBJ2-7, with D uncertain. The CDR3 sequence is 15 residues long. From germline, CDR1 is MNHNS and CDR2 SASEGT. In DNA, the CDR3 is TGTGCCAGCAGTGAGCAACCAGGTTCTGCCTACGAGCAGTGCTTC. Its protein product is CASSEQPGSAYEQCF.

The chain joins TRBV5-1 to TRBJ2-1; D is possibly TRBD1 (5 bases). The ends were cut back, 3 bases at V and 12 bases at J, with 19 bases in the middle. The CDR3 spans 14 residues. The V gene's germline CDR1 is SGHRS and CDR2 YFSETQ. The CDR3 protein is CASSSTIASRGQFF. CDR3 nucleotide sequence: TGCGCCAGCAGCTCTACCATAGCATCAAGGGGGCAGTTCTTC.

This clonotype was recorded a few times. V and J are TRBV7-9 and TRBJ2-7, with 7 bases fitting TRBD1. The V gene's germline CDR1 is SEHNR and CDR2 FQNEAQ (reference sequence). CDR3 length: 15 amino acids. V dropped 6 bases and J dropped 0; count of bases not matched to a gene: 8. CDR3 region: CASSHTGDSSYEQYF. The DNA of the CDR3 is TGTGCCAGCAGTCATACAGGGGACAGCTCCTACGAGCAGTACTTC. Full variable domain (rest looked up from reference TRBV7-9 and TRBJ2-7): DTGVSQNPRHKITKRGQNVTFRCDPISEHNRLYWYRQTLGQGPEFLTYFQNEAQLEKSRLLSDRFSAERPKGSFSTLEIQRTEQGDSAMYLCASSHTGDSSYEQYFGPGTRLTVT.

The sample holds many counts of this clonotype. V and J are TRBV12-3 or TRBV12-4 and TRBJ2-3; possibly TRBD2 for D (6 bases). V dropped 5 bases and J dropped 4 bases, with 7 bases sitting between them. This CDR3 has 12 residues. As DNA, the CDR3 is TGTGCCAGCAGTACGGGAGCAGATACGCAGTATTTT. Its translation is CASSTGADTQYF.